This TCR beta chain emerged from a study of early T cells in non-severe SARS-CoV-2 infection. At least ten counts were recorded for this clonotype. Its antigen is undetermined. Regarding the study as a whole: In VDJdb matching, anti-spike CD8 responses were favored while private and CD4 specificities went missing.

Individual cDNA molecules received unique molecular identifiers during library preparation. TCRdb analysed the 5' RACE reads with MiXCR anew, one entry per CDR3 protein. The sample gives 30,000 to 40,000 distinct CDR3 sequences, 5.5% to 7.5% of which show up once; 7.5% to 8% is in the top ten. The TCR originated in an adult who was a healthcare worker with PCR-confirmed SARS-CoV-2 infection or an uninfected control (not recorded which). Sequencing was performed on whole blood.

CDR3 sequence: CASSLTGTKNIQYF. The CDR3 nucleotides are TGTGCCAGCAGTTTAACAGGGACCAAAAACATTCAGTACTTC. The rearrangement links TRBV12-3 or TRBV12-4 to TRBJ2-4; weak D call: TRBD1 (6 bases). Trimming took off 2 bases at V and 2 bases at J, with 7 bases between the two ends. CDR3 length: 14 amino acids.